Listed below are T cell receptor beta chains from one sample, sequenced in a study of blood T cell repertoires in COVID-19. Assay used: immunoSEQ multiplex PCR; TCRdb lists only in-frame clones, some missing. The sample lists 150,000 to 190,000 clones; more than 80% were seen once. The sequenced material came from peripheral blood. The receptors stem from a woman in her forties with acute or convalescent COVID-19. CDR3s include the opening cysteine and the closing phenylalanine or tryptophan.

V gene,J gene,CDR3 length,CDR3 protein
TRBV6-1,TRBJ2-1,13,CASSEGRVNEQFF
TRBV24-1,TRBJ1-2,13,CATSERQGDGYTF
TRBV5-4,TRBJ2-1,16,CASSSPREGRNNEQFF
TRBV28,TRBJ1-1,12,CASIKGGLEAFF
TRBV2,TRBJ2-5,15,CASSGLAGGGETQYF
TRBV6-5,TRBJ1-1,13,CASSYGTVNEAFF
TRBV15,TRBJ2-2,21,CATSRDSHPYPRQGGTGELFF
TRBV4-2,TRBJ2-1,13,CASSQDPSREQFF
TRBV5-1,TRBJ2-1,16,CASSLVEGSSYNEQFF
TRBV4-1,TRBJ2-7,15,CASSQEGLVSYEQYF
TRBV30,TRBJ2-1,13,CAWSLDRYNEQFF
TRBV10-3,TRBJ2-3,15,CAISESTGGHDTQYF
TRBV19,TRBJ1-6,16,CASSKDGTPYNSPLHF
TRBV4-2,TRBJ2-1,17,CASSQDKAGTSYNEQFF
TRBV7-8,TRBJ2-7,16,CASSPRGQARSYEQYF
TRBV3-1/TRBV3-2,TRBJ2-2,13,CASKQMNTGELFF
TRBV20-1,TRBJ2-3,11,CSASSPDTQYF
TRBV4-1,TRBJ2-2,17,CASSRLRTSGNTGELFF
TRBV11-3,TRBJ2-2,16,CASSLDSGGPTGELFF
TRBV21-1,TRBJ1-5,17,CASSKLRQGPKSLPQHF
TRBV14,TRBJ1-3,19,CASSQTGDPFLDSGNTIYF
TRBV11-2,TRBJ2-7,15,CASSFVDAGGYEQYF
TRBV9,TRBJ1-6,15,CASSAAGTDLSPLHF
TRBV15,TRBJ2-7,14,CATSTPDRVAEQYF
TRBV5-5,TRBJ1-6,16,CASSLLSGDADSPLHF
TRBV7-3,TRBJ2-3,13,CASRVAAADTQYF
TRBV6-5,TRBJ2-2,13,CASSYREAGELFF
TRBV9,TRBJ1-1,16,CASSVGGQPMNTEAFF